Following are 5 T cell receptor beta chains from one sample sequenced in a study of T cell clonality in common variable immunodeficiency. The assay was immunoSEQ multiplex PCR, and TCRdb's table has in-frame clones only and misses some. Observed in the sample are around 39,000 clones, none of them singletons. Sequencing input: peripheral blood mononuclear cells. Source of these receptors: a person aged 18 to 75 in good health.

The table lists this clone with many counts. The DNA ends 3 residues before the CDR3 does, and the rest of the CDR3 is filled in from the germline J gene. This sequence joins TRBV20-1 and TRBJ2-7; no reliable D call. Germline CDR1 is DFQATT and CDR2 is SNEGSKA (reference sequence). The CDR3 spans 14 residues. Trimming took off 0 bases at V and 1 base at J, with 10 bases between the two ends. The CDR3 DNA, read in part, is TGCAGTGCTAGAGATCCAGTAGGGTCCTACGAG. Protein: CSARDPVGSYE. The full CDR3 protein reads CSARDPVGSYEQYF.

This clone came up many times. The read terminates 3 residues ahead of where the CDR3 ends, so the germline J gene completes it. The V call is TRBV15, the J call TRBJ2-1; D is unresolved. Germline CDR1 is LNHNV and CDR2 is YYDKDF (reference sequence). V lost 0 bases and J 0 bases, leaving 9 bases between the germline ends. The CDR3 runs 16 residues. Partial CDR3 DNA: TGTGCCACCAGCAGAGATTTTGTCAGCTCCTACAATGAG. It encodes CATSRDFVSSYNE. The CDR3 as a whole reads CATSRDFVSSYNEQFF.

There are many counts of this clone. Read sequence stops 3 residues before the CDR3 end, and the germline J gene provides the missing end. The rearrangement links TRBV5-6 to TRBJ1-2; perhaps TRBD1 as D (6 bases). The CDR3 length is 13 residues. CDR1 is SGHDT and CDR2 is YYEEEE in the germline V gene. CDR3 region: CASSSITGRGYTF. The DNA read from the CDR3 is TGTGCCAGCAGCTCTATTACAGGGCGAGGC.

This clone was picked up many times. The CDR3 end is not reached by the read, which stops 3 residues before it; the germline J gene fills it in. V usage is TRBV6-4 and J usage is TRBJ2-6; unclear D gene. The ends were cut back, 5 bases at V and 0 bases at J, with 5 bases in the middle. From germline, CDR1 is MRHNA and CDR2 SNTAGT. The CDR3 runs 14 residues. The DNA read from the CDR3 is TGTGCCAGCAGTCCCAACTCTGGGGCCAACGTC. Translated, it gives CASSPNSGANV. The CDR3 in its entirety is CASSPNSGANVLTF.

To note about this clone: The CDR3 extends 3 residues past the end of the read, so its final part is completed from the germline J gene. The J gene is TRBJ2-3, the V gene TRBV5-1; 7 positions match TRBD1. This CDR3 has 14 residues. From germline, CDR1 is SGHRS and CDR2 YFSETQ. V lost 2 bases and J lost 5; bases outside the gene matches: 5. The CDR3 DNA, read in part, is TGCGCCAGCAGCTTAGGGACAGTACAAGATACG. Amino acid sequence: CASSLGTVQDT. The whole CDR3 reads CASSLGTVQDTQYF.